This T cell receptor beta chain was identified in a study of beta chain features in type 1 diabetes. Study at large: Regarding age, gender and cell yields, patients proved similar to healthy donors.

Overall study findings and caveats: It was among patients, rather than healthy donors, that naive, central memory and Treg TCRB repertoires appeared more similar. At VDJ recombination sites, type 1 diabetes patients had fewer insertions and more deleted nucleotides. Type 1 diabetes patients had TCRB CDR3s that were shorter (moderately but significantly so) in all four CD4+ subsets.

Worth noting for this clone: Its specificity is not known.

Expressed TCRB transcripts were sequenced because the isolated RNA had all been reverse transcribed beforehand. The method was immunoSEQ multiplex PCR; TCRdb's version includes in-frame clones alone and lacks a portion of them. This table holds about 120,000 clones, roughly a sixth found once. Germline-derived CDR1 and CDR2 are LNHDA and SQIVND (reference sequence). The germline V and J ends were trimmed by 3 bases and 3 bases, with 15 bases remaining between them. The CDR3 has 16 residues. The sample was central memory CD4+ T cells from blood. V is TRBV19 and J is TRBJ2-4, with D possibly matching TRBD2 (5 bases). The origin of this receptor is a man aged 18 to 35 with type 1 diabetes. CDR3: CASSIRLAGGKNIQYF. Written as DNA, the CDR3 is TGTGCCAGTAGTATTCGTTTGGCAGGAGGCAAAAACATTCAGTACTTC.